Listed here are 19 T cell receptor beta chains from one sample, sequenced in a study of identical twins (dated by TCRdb to 2016 to 2018). Libraries were constructed by 5' RACE. TCRdb records Illumina HiSeq 2000 as the sequencer. The public reads were reprocessed in TCRdb via fastp at Q25 and MiXCR, keeping in-frame beta chains. Rows with one shared CDR3 protein collapse into an entry with the most common genes and DNA. This sample lists roughly 630,000 distinct CDR3 sequences; 7.1% were detected once. The top ten hold 1.6% of the sample. This sample was also put to use in a study of yellow fever vaccine responses in identical twins.

Sequencing input: PBMCs. These receptor sequences come from a woman aged 18-29 years in good health.

This clonotype showed up many times. This chain connects TRBV7-9 to TRBJ1-1; 10 bases line up with TRBD1. CDR1 SEHNR and CDR2 FQNEAQ come from the germline V gene (reference sequence). Trimming at V came to 5 bases and at J to 1 base, leaving 7 bases not matched to a gene. The CDR3 consists of 16 residues. The CDR3 sequence is CASSPTGGKANTEAFF. In DNA, the CDR3 is TGTGCCAGCAGCCCGACAGGGGGCAAGGCGAACACTGAAGCTTTCTTT.

This clonotype turned up a few times. The chain uses TRBV28 and TRBJ2-6; D gene ambiguous. The V end was cut by 5 bases, the J end by 1 base, with 15 bases between. Germline assignment: CDR1 MDHEN and CDR2 SYDVKM. The CDR3 is 17 amino acids. CDR3 loop: CASSAEPFGSGANVLTF. In DNA, the CDR3 is TGTGCCAGCAGTGCCGAACCCTTTGGATCTGGGGCCAACGTCCTGACTTTC.

The rearrangement joins TRBV6-5 to TRBJ1-2, with 10 bases aligning to TRBD1. Germline V gives CDR1 MNHEY, CDR2 SVGAGI. Trimming removed 2 bases from V and 3 bases from J; junction bases left unmatched: 6. The CDR3 consists of 16 residues. CDR3 sequence (DNA): TGTGCCAGCAGTTACAGGACAGGGGGGATCGACTATGGCTACACCTTC. It codes for CASSYRTGGIDYGYTF.

This clonotype came up a few times. The chain uses TRBV11-3 and TRBJ2-7, with 11 bases lining up with TRBD2. V lost 3 bases, J lost 7 bases, and 11 bases stayed unmatched. This CDR3 spans 16 amino acids. Germline values: CDR1 SGHNT, CDR2 YENEEA. CDR3 protein: CASSLAQTSGTREQYF. CDR3 nucleotide sequence: TGTGCCAGCAGCTTGGCCCAGACTAGCGGGACTCGAGAGCAGTACTTC.

The chain employs TRBV27 and TRBJ2-3, with 9 bases aligning to TRBD2. This CDR3 has 17 amino acids. The V segment lost 4 bases and the J segment 0 bases; nucleotides outside the gene matches: 8. Germline loops: CDR1 MNHEY, CDR2 SMNVEV (reference sequence). The CDR3 loop is CASSSIPSGRSTDTQYF. In DNA form, the CDR3 reads TGTGCCAGCAGTTCCATCCCAAGCGGGAGGAGCACAGATACGCAGTATTTT.

This clonotype was counted at least ten times. V is TRBV12-3 or TRBV12-4 and J is TRBJ1-6; D uncertain. This CDR3 contains 14 residues. V lost 3 bases and J lost 6, with 9 bases in between. CDR3 amino acids: CASSLLHPNSPLHF. The DNA for the CDR3 is TGTGCCAGCAGTTTGTTACATCCTAATTCACCCCTCCACTTT.

This sequence joins TRBV28 and TRBJ2-3, with 15 bases that match TRBD2. The V and J ends lost 3 bases and 0 bases, in that order; junction bases with no gene match: 19. The CDR3 is made up of 23 amino acids. Germline values: CDR1 MDHEN, CDR2 SYDVKM. This CDR3 reads CASSFRFPAGTSGRIFSTDTQYF. CDR3 DNA sequence: TGTGCCAGCAGTTTTCGTTTTCCGGCTGGGACTAGCGGGAGGATTTTCAGCACAGATACGCAGTATTTT.

This clonotype was observed a handful of times. This chain joins TRBV7-8 and TRBJ1-6; 8 bases are shared with TRBD1. The CDR3 runs 17 residues. Germline CDR1 SGHVS, CDR2 FQNEAQ. Trimming removed 2 bases from V and 9 bases from J; junction bases left unmatched: 12. CDR3: CASSLFSSGGNSSPLHF. For the CDR3, the DNA is TGTGCCAGCAGCTTATTCTCCTCAGGGGGCAATTCTTCACCCCTCCACTTT.

This clonotype was counted only a few times. The chain combines TRBV7-9 with TRBJ2-3; perhaps TRBD1 as D (5 bases). Trimming shortened V by 5 bases and J by 1 base, and 13 bases separated the two germline ends. Looked up from germline, CDR1 is SEHNR and CDR2 is FQNEAQ (reference sequence). This CDR3 is 15 amino acids long. The CDR3 DNA reads as TGTGCCAGCAGCAGCGTCTCAGGGCGCACAGATACGCAGTATTTT. It translates to CASSSVSGRTDTQYF.

The chain recombines TRBV6-5 with TRBJ2-5; possibly TRBD1 for D (8 bases). Germline values: CDR1 MNHEY, CDR2 SVGAGI. The CDR3 spans 16 residues. Deletions cut 0 bases from V and 2 bases from J, with 13 bases between. DNA for the CDR3: TGTGCCAGCAGTTACTCGACAGGGGAGGGACAAGAGACCCAGTACTTC. It specifies CASSYSTGEGQETQYF.

The CDR3 is CASSLGASGELFF. Written as DNA, the CDR3 is TGTGCCAGCAGCTTGGGTGCGTCCGGGGAGCTGTTTTTT. This chain connects TRBV5-6 to TRBJ2-2; D not certain. The CDR3 covers 13 residues. Germline CDR1 is SGHDT and CDR2 is YYEEEE. Trimming removed 0 bases at V and 6 bases at J, with 6 bases between. Full variable domain (rest looked up from reference TRBV5-6 and TRBJ2-2): DAGVTQSPTHLIKTRGQQVTLRCSPKSGHDTVSWYQQALGQGPQFIFQYYEEEERQRGNFPDRFSGHQFPNYSSELNVNALLLGDSALYLCASSLGASGELFFGEGSRLTVL.

This clonotype has just a few counts. V gene TRBV2 combines with J gene TRBJ2-5; TRBD2 might be the D (6 bases). The CDR3 sequence is 14 residues long. V was pared by 6 bases and J by 5 bases, with 16 bases between. CDR1 SNHLY and CDR2 FYNNEI come from the germline V gene. The CDR3 region is CASSTSYGGETQYF. The CDR3 DNA sequence: TGTGCCAGCAGCACTAGCTACGGTGGGGAGACCCAGTACTTC.

This clonotype was seen at least ten times. The chain couples TRBV12-3 or TRBV12-4 to TRBJ2-7; D is perhaps TRBD1 (5 bases). V was trimmed by 2 bases and J by 2 bases, leaving 7 bases between them. The CDR3 loop spans 13 amino acids. Here the CDR3 DNA reads TGTGCCAGCAGTTTACAGGGAACCTACGAGCAGTACTTC. Residues: CASSLQGTYEQYF.

This clonotype was seen at least ten times. The V gene is TRBV2, the J gene TRBJ2-1; no reliable D call. Germline lookup yields CDR1 SNHLY and CDR2 FYNNEI. Trimming removed 3 bases at V and 0 bases at J, with 12 bases between. This CDR3 spans 16 amino acids. The CDR3 coding sequence is TGTGCCAGCAGTGAGCGACACCCGAGCTCCTACAATGAGCAGTTCTTC. It specifies CASSERHPSSYNEQFF.

This chain uses TRBV20-1 with TRBJ2-7; D is uncertain. Germline V gives CDR1 DFQATT, CDR2 SNEGSKA (reference sequence). CDR3 size: 13 residues. V dropped 1 base and J dropped 2 bases, with 9 bases sitting between them. The CDR3 here is CSARGGTAYEQYV. The CDR3 DNA sequence: TGCAGTGCTAGAGGGGGTACAGCCTACGAGCAGTACGTC.

The table lists this clonotype with a few counts. The chain has TRBV12-3 or TRBV12-4 and TRBJ2-7; D possibly corresponds to TRBD1 (5 bases). Trimming removed 0 bases at V and 2 bases at J, with 14 bases between. CDR3 length: 16 residues. In DNA form, the CDR3 reads TGTGCCAGCAGTTTAGCGCAAGGGGCAGGAGCCTACGAGCAGTACTTC. Amino acid sequence: CASSLAQGAGAYEQYF.

This clonotype was detected a few times. This sequence joins TRBV12-3 or TRBV12-4 and TRBJ1-3; D perhaps matches TRBD1 (5 bases). The V end was cut by 5 bases, the J end by 3 bases, with 8 bases between. CDR3 length: 13 residues. The CDR3 spells CASSRGGGNTIYF. The CDR3 DNA follows: TGTGCCAGCAGTCGGGGGGGTGGAAACACCATATATTTT.

This clonotype was counted between two and nine times. The chain is built from TRBV27 and TRBJ2-5, with a possible D match to TRBD2 (7 bases). Between the trimmed V and J ends, which lost 6 bases and 5 bases, there was a span of 25 bases. Germline V gives CDR1 MNHEY, CDR2 SMNVEV (reference sequence). The CDR3 runs to 17 residues. The CDR3 DNA follows: TGTGCCAGCAGCGCACGTCGGGGGGCGCGGAGAAGCGAGACCCAGTACTTC. Its translation is CASSARRGARRSETQYF.

There are many counts of this clonotype. V and J are TRBV6-1 and TRBJ1-5; D not resolved. The CDR3 totals 14 residues. Germline CDR1 MNHNS, CDR2 SASEGT. V shed 5 bases and J shed 2 bases, with 10 bases lying between them. As DNA, the CDR3 is TGTGCCAGCAGTAGGCTGGATGGCAATCAGCCCCAGCATTTT. Translating gives CASSRLDGNQPQHF.